These T cell receptor beta chains were read from a single sample in a study of blood T cell repertoires in COVID-19. Clones were read by immunoSEQ multiplex PCR, and TCRdb kept only the in-frame ones, dropping some. This table holds around 95,000 clones, over 70% found once. Material: peripheral blood. The receptors come from a woman of 80 years or more with acute or convalescent COVID-19. Each CDR3 is given with its conserved first and last residue. Fields, in order: J gene, clone size, CDR3 length, D gene, V gene, CDR3 protein, CDR3 DNA. A D gene is named only where the DNA matches it firmly. Size tells how often a clone was seen (once, few, many) or the class of an expanded clone, and some rows leave it out.

TRBJ2-7	-	15	-	TRBV6-5	CASRRDLSGSYEQYF	TGTGCCAGCAGACGGGATCTCAGCGGCTCCTACGAGCAGTACTTC
TRBJ2-1	-	14	TRBD2	TRBV7-7	CASSTSGDSNEQFF	TGTGCCAGCAGCACTAGCGGGGACTCCAATGAGCAGTTCTTC
TRBJ1-1	-	13	-	TRBV5-1	CASKGEGNTEAFF	TGCGCCAGCAAAGGGGAGGGAAACACTGAAGCTTTCTTT
TRBJ1-2	-	12	-	TRBV20-1	CSASIGLYGYTF	TGCAGTGCTAGTATTGGCCTCTATGGCTACACCTTC
TRBJ2-7	-	13	TRBD1	TRBV5-4	CASSSDRVGEQYF	TGTGCCAGCAGCTCGGACAGGGTTGGGGAGCAGTACTTC
TRBJ1-6	-	12	-	TRBV9	CASSTSNSPLHF	TGTGCCAGCAGCACTAGTAATTCACCCCTCCACTTT
TRBJ1-3	-	12	-	TRBV12-3/TRBV12-4	CASSFYGNTIYF	TGTGCCAGCAGTTTCTATGGAAACACCATATATTTT
TRBJ1-1	many	17	-	TRBV3-1/TRBV3-2	CASSQAPSRGANTEAFF	TGTGCCAGCAGCCAAGCTCCATCCCGGGGGGCGAACACTGAAGCTTTCTTT
TRBJ1-1	-	12	-	TRBV3-1/TRBV3-2	CASSQDRLQAFF	TGTGCCAGCAGCCAAGACCGACTACAGGCTTTCTTT
TRBJ2-7	-	15	TRBD2	TRBV28	CASSSSGTRNYEQYF	TGTGCCAGCAGTTCGTCCGGGACTAGGAACTACGAGCAGTACTTC
TRBJ1-4	-	12	-	TRBV7-9	CASSSSNEKLFF	TGTGCCAGCAGCTCCAGTAATGAAAAACTGTTTTTT
TRBJ2-3	-	16	TRBD2	TRBV7-9	CASSLVLAGVTDTQYF	TGTGCCAGCAGCTTAGTCCTAGCGGGGGTCACAGATACGCAGTATTTT
TRBJ1-4	few	16	TRBD1	TRBV5-1	CASSLGAGGEYEKLFF	TGCGCCAGCAGCTTGGGGGCAGGGGGCGAGTATGAAAAACTGTTTTTT
TRBJ2-4	-	13	-	TRBV7-3	CASSLARENIQYF	TGTGCCAGCAGCTTGGCCAGGGAAAACATTCAGTACTTC
TRBJ1-5	-	15	-	TRBV19	CASSLTGMDNQPQHF	TGTGCCAGTAGTCTTACAGGGATGGACAATCAGCCCCAGCATTTT
TRBJ1-1	-	16	-	TRBV27	CASSLKPPTGNSEAFF	TGTGCCAGCAGTTTAAAGCCCCCTACAGGGAATTCCGAAGCTTTCTTT
TRBJ1-5	few	13	-	TRBV18	CASSPAVNQPQHF	TGTGCCAGCTCACCCGCAGTTAATCAGCCCCAGCATTTT
TRBJ1-2	-	13	-	TRBV2	CASRTGTTNGYTF	TGTGCCAGCAGAACCGGGACAACAAATGGCTACACCTTC
TRBJ2-7	-	16	TRBD2	TRBV6-5	CASSSGLAGPTGEQYF	TGTGCCAGCAGTTCGGGACTAGCGGGTCCTACAGGCGAGCAGTACTTC
TRBJ1-1	-	12	-	TRBV25-1	CASSGQYTEAFF	TGTGCCAGCAGTGGGCAGTACACTGAAGCTTTCTTT
TRBJ1-1	-	18	-	TRBV28	CASTRPDGGGFGNTEAFF	TGTGCCAGCACACGGCCCGATGGTGGGGGGTTCGGGAACACTGAAGCTTTCTTT
TRBJ2-2	-	16	TRBD1	TRBV2	CASSESGGAGTGELFF	TGTGCCAGCAGTGAATCAGGGGGAGCTGGGACCGGGGAGCTGTTTTTT
TRBJ1-3	few	16	-	TRBV5-5	CASSLGSLASGNTIYF	TGTGCCAGCAGCTTGGGTTCGTTAGCGTCTGGAAACACCATATATTTT
TRBJ1-1	-	15	TRBD1	TRBV7-9	CASSERQGPNTEAFF	TGTGCCAGCAGCGAGAGACAGGGGCCGAACACTGAAGCTTTCTTT
TRBJ2-7	-	13	TRBD2	TRBV30	CACLSGGPYEQYF	TGTGCCTGCCTCAGCGGGGGACCATACGAGCAGTACTTC
TRBJ2-2	-	16	-	TRBV3-1/TRBV3-2	CASSHVTGMNTGELFF	TGTGCCAGCAGCCATGTTACAGGGATGAACACCGGGGAGCTGTTTTTT
TRBJ1-2	-	13	-	TRBV5-6	CASSPGEEYGYTF	TGTGCCAGCAGCCCAGGGGAAGAGTATGGCTACACCTTC
TRBJ2-1	-	16	TRBD1	TRBV2	CASSVSRGLSYNEQFF	TGTGCCAGCAGTGTCTCCAGGGGGCTGTCCTACAATGAGCAGTTCTTC
TRBJ1-1	-	13	TRBD1	TRBV10-3	CALRQGVNTEAFF	TGTGCCCTACGACAGGGAGTGAACACTGAAGCTTTCTTT
TRBJ1-6	-	17	-	TRBV9	CASSVNEGGSHNSPLHF	TGTGCCAGCAGCGTAAATGAGGGGGGGTCTCATAATTCACCCCTCCACTTT
TRBJ2-7	once	13	TRBD2	TRBV7-9	CASSLSVSGEQYF	TGTGCCAGCAGCTTAAGTGTTAGCGGGGAGCAGTACTTC
TRBJ1-5	-	14	TRBD1	TRBV6-1	CASSEPGGKGPQHF	TGTGCCAGCAGTGAACCAGGGGGGAAGGGGCCCCAGCATTTT
TRBJ1-1	-	13	TRBD1	TRBV19	CASSQGGNTEAFF	TGTGCCAGTAGTCAGGGGGGGAACACTGAAGCTTTCTTT
TRBJ2-1	few	13	-	TRBV2	CASSAGLGNEQFF	TGTGCCAGCAGCGCAGGGTTAGGCAATGAGCAGTTCTTC
TRBJ2-1	-	14	TRBD1	TRBV5-1	CASSRDRGNNEQFF	TGCGCCAGCAGCCGGGACAGAGGCAACAATGAGCAGTTCTTC
TRBJ1-2	-	14	-	TRBV7-2	CASGEAGGSYGYTF	TGTGCCAGCGGGGAGGCGGGTGGGTCCTATGGCTACACCTTC
TRBJ2-2	-	15	TRBD1	TRBV7-2	CASSQRQGAIGELFF	TGTGCCAGCAGTCAGCGACAGGGGGCCATCGGGGAGCTGTTTTTT
TRBJ2-2	-	15	-	TRBV5-4	CASSLGTGNTGELFF	TGTGCCAGCAGCCTTGGGACTGGGAACACCGGGGAGCTGTTTTTT
TRBJ1-5	few	14	-	TRBV18	CASSPLRGNQPQHF	TGTGCCAGCTCACCACTGAGGGGCAATCAGCCCCAGCATTTT
TRBJ1-2	-	14	TRBD1	TRBV7-8	CASSSKQGLDGYTF	TGTGCCAGCAGCTCGAAACAGGGGTTAGATGGCTACACCTTC
TRBJ2-3	-	14	TRBD1	TRBV5-3	CARSQSTGVDTQYF	TGTGCCAGAAGTCAGTCGACAGGGGTGGATACGCAGTATTTT
TRBJ1-5	-	14	-	TRBV6-6	CASRTANSNQPQHF	TGTGCCAGCAGGACAGCTAATAGCAATCAGCCCCAGCATTTT
TRBJ1-6	-	17	-	TRBV5-1	CASSLGDRALREAPLHF	TGCGCCAGCAGCTTGGGGGACCGGGCCCTCAGGGAGGCACCCCTCCACTTT
TRBJ2-5	-	14	TRBD2	TRBV5-6	CASRETSGGETQYF	TGTGCCAGCAGGGAGACTAGCGGGGGGGAGACCCAGTACTTC
TRBJ1-1	once	13	-	TRBV7-3	CASSLGQNTEAFF	TGTGCCAGCAGCTTGGGACAGAACACTGAAGCTTTCTTT
TRBJ1-1	-	14	-	TRBV27	CASSVFRGNTEAFF	TGTGCCAGCTCCGTTTTCAGGGGTAACACTGAAGCTTTCTTT
TRBJ2-7	-	14	TRBD2	TRBV28	CASTIKRGGFEQYF	TGTGCCAGTACCATTAAGCGGGGGGGCTTTGAGCAGTACTTC
TRBJ2-1	few	15	TRBD1	TRBV19	CASRFGGQGPNEQFF	TGTGCCAGTAGATTTGGGGGACAGGGGCCCAATGAGCAGTTCTTC
TRBJ1-1	-	15	-	TRBV15	CATSRARGMNTEAFF	TGTGCCACCAGCAGAGCACGGGGGATGAACACTGAAGCTTTCTTT
TRBJ2-3	-	13	-	TRBV3-1/TRBV3-2	CASRSPPGDTQYF	TGTGCCAGCAGGTCCCCGCCCGGGGATACGCAGTATTTT
TRBJ1-6	-	14	-	TRBV7-9	CASSPRDGNSPLHF	TGTGCCAGCAGCCCGCGGGACGGGAATTCACCCCTCCACTTT
TRBJ1-2	-	15	TRBD1	TRBV3-1/TRBV3-2	CASSQTGGSDYGYTF	TGTGCCAGCAGCCAAACAGGGGGAAGCGACTATGGCTACACCTTC
TRBJ1-4	-	14	TRBD1	TRBV2	CASSVTGANEKLFF	TGTGCCAGCAGCGTGACAGGGGCTAATGAAAAACTGTTTTTT